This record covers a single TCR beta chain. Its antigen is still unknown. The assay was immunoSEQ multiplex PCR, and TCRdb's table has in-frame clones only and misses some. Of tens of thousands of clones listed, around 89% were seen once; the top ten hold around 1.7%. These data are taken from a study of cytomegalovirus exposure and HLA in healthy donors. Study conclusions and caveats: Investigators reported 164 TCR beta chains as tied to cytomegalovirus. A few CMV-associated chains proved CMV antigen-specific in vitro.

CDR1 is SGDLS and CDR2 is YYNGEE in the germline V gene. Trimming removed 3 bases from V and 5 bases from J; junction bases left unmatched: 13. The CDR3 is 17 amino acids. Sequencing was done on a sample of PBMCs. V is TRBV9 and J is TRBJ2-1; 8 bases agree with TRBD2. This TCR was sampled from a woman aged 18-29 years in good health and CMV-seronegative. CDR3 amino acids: CASSAGLAGGVNNEQFF. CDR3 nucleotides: TGTGCCAGCAGCGCCGGCCTCGCGGGGGGCGTAAACAATGAGCAGTTCTTC.